The rows below give T cell receptor beta chains drawn from one sample of a study of response to subunit inactivated influenza vaccine. From the RT-PCR reads, TCRdb called clonotypes with MiXCR, one entry per CDR3 protein. The sample holds under 950,000 distinct CDR3 sequences, 21% seen once. The sequences come from PBMCs from blood, collected around 5 days after vaccination. These receptors were collected from a man in his fifties or sixties who received an inactivated influenza vaccine. The CDR3 runs from the conserved cysteine through the conserved F or W. The order of the fields is CDR3 length, clone size, V gene, D gene, J gene, CDR3 DNA, CDR3 protein. D genes are given only for firm matches. Clone size appears in some rows only: once, few, many, or a class for an expanded clone.

>20|.|TRBV24-1|TRBD2|TRBJ2-3
TGTGCCACCAGTGATTTTAAGTTTCCTAGCGGGAGGGGATCCACAGATACGCAGTATTTT
CATSDFKFPSGRGSTDTQYF
>15|once|TRBV9|TRBD1|TRBJ2-7
TGTGCCAGCAGCCCAAGACAGGGGGGCAACTACGAGCAGTACTTC
CASSPRQGGNYEQYF
>14|few|TRBV5-1|TRBD1|TRBJ1-2
TGCGCCAGCAGCCTACGGACAGGGGGCGGTGGCTACACCTTC
CASSLRTGGGGYTF
>14|few|TRBV5-1|.|TRBJ2-1
TGCGCCAGCAGCTTGACCGGGCCCCGGAATGAGCAGTTCTTC
CASSLTGPRNEQFF
>14|few|TRBV6-5|.|TRBJ1-2
TGTGCCAGCAGTTTGGGCAGCGTTAACTATGGCTACACCTTC
CASSLGSVNYGYTF
>12|many|TRBV12-3/TRBV12-4|.|TRBJ2-1
TGTGCCAGCAGCTGGAATGGGGTTGAGCAGTTCTTC
CASSWNGVEQFF
>16|.|TRBV29-1|TRBD1|TRBJ2-5
TGCAGCGTTGAAAAGGGGACAGGGGGATGGTTGGAGACCCAGTACTTC
CSVEKGTGGWLETQYF
>15|.|TRBV28|TRBD1|TRBJ1-4
TGTGCCAGCAGTTTAGCCTTAGGACAGGGAGAAAAACTGTTTTTT
CASSLALGQGEKLFF
>15|.|TRBV20-1|TRBD2|TRBJ2-7
TGCAGTGCTAGAGTACCTAGCGGGGTATCCTACGAGCAGTACTTC
CSARVPSGVSYEQYF
>16|.|TRBV3-1|TRBD1|TRBJ1-2
TGTGCCAGCAGCCAAGCGATGGGAGGGGGCGCCTATGGCTACACCTTC
CASSQAMGGGAYGYTF
>11|few|TRBV30|.|TRBJ2-7
TGTGCCTGGAGTACCACCTACGAGCAGTACTTC
CAWSTTYEQYF
>13|.|TRBV29-1|.|TRBJ2-5
TGCAGCGTTGAAGTTAGAAACTCGGAGACCCAGTACTTC
CSVEVRNSETQYF
>16|.|TRBV7-2|TRBD2|TRBJ2-1
TGTGCCAGCAGCTTAGCACTGGCGGGAGCGTTCAATGAGCAGTTCTTC
CASSLALAGAFNEQFF
>19|few|TRBV20-1|TRBD2|TRBJ2-3
TGCAGTGCTTGCGGAGTAACAGGGACTAGCGGGAGGTACACAGATACGCAGTATTTT
CSACGVTGTSGRYTDTQYF
>12|.|TRBV12-3/TRBV12-4|.|TRBJ2-2
TGTGCCAGCAGTTCGGGGTTCACGGAGCTGTTTTTT
CASSSGFTELFF
>17|.|TRBV18|TRBD1|TRBJ2-4
TGTGCCAGCTCACCCCCTATGACAGGGGGCTCCAAAAACATTCAGTACTTC
CASSPPMTGGSKNIQYF
>15|.|TRBV5-1|.|TRBJ1-1
TGCGCCAGCAGCTTACCAGAGGACCTCAACACTGAAGCTTTCTTT
CASSLPEDLNTEAFF
>13|.|TRBV6-6|TRBD1|TRBJ2-5
TGTGCCAGCAGTACTGATACAGGGGCGACCCAGTACTTC
CASSTDTGATQYF
>16|few|TRBV7-2|TRBD1|TRBJ1-2
TGTGCCAGCAGCTTCAACTACCGGGACAGGCACTATGGCTACACCTTC
CASSFNYRDRHYGYTF
>16|few|TRBV7-2|TRBD2|TRBJ2-3
TGTGCCAGCAGCTCACCAGGACTAGCTCGGGCAGATACGCAGTATTTT
CASSSPGLARADTQYF
>16|few|TRBV27|TRBD1|TRBJ2-4
TGTGCCAGCGGCTTCCAACAGGGGCTAGCCAAAAACATTCAGTACTTC
CASGFQQGLAKNIQYF
>14|few|TRBV20-1|TRBD1|TRBJ1-2
TGCAGTGCTCAACGGACAGGGCGAATAAAGGGCTACACCTTC
CSAQRTGRIKGYTF
>12|once|TRBV11-3|TRBD1|TRBJ2-3
TGTGCCAGCAGCCCGGACAGGACAACGCAGTATTTT
CASSPDRTTQYF
>15|.|TRBV15|.|TRBJ2-7
TGTGCCACCAGCGTAGGCCGGGACATAATCTACGAGCAGTACTTC
CATSVGRDIIYEQYF
>19|.|TRBV20-1|.|TRBJ2-3
TGCAGTGCTAGAGATAAGTGGGCGGCAGGCGCTTCTAGCACAGATACGCAGTATTTT
CSARDKWAAGASSTDTQYF
>14|many|TRBV12-3/TRBV12-4|.|TRBJ2-1
TGTGCCAGCAGTTCCTCCGGGGCCTACAATGAGCAGTTCTTC
CASSSSGAYNEQFF
>17|.|TRBV6-2/TRBV6-3|TRBD1|TRBJ2-5
TGTGCCAGCAGTTGGAATCAGGACAGGGGGCTACAAGAGACCCAGTACTTC
CASSWNQDRGLQETQYF
>11|.|TRBV20-1|.|TRBJ1-1
TGCAGTGCCTACGGCGGGGCTGAAGCTTTCTTT
CSAYGGAEAFF
>15|.|TRBV19|.|TRBJ2-1
TGTGCCAGTAGTATTCTCCCTAGCTCCTACAATGAGCAGTTCTTC
CASSILPSSYNEQFF
>16|.|TRBV7-6|TRBD2|TRBJ2-4
TGTGCCAGCAGCTTAACTAGCGCGCTAGCCAAAAACATTCAGTACTTC
CASSLTSALAKNIQYF
>17|few|TRBV5-1|.|TRBJ2-1
TGCGCCAGCAGCTTGGTGGGCGGGGGCTCCTCCTACAATGAGCAGTTCTTC
CASSLVGGGSSYNEQFF